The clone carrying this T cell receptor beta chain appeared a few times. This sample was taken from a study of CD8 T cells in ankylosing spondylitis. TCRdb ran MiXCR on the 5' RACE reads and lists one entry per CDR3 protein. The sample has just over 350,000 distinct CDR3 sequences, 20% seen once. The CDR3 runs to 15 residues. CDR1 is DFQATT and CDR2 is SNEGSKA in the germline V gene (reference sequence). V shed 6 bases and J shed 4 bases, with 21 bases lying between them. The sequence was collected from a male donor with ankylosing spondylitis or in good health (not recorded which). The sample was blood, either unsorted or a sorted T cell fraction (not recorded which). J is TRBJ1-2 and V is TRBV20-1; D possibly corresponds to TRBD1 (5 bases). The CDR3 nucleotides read TGCAGTGCCCCCCTGGTCAGGGTATCGACCTATGGCTACACCTTC. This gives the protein CSAPLVRVSTYGYTF.